Sequencing of this T cell receptor (beta chain) was carried out in a study of CD8+CD57+ T cells in acquired aplastic anemia. Profiling that covered TCR beta VDJ and CDR3 relied on genomic DNA as its template. TCRdb redid the calling of the reads with MiXCR, one entry per CDR3 protein. This sample yields 450,000 to 550,000 distinct CDR3 sequences, of which around 33% are seen a single time; less than 0.85% belongs to the top ten. It was patients with CD8+CD57+ cell expansion by flow cytometry who were chosen for sequencing. The length of the CDR3 is 15 residues. Germline V gene sequence: CDR1 MNHEY, CDR2 SMNVEV (reference sequence). Trimming took off 2 bases at V and 0 bases at J, with 9 bases between the two ends.

Sequenced input: sorted CD4+, CD8+, or CD8+CD57+ T cells (not recorded which) from PBMCs. The chain uses TRBV27 and TRBJ2-3; D is possibly TRBD1 (5 bases). The receptor was derived from a human donor with aplastic anemia. The CDR3 bases are TGTGCCAGCAGTTTACAGGGTCCTAGCACAGATACGCAGTATTTT. Translation gives CASSLQGPSTDTQYF.